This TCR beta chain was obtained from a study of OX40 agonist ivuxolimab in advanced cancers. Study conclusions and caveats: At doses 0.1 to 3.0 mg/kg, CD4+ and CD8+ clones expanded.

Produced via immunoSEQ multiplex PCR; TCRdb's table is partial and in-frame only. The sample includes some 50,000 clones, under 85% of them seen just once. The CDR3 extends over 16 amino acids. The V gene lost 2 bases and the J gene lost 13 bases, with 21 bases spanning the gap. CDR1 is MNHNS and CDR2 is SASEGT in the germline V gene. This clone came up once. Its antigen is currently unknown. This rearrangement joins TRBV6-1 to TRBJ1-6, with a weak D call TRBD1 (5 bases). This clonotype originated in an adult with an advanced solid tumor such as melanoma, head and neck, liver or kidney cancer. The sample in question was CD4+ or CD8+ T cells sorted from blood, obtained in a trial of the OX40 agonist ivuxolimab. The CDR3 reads CASSESWGRAFSPLHF. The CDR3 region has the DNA TGTGCCAGCAGTGAAAGTTGGGGCAGGGCTTTTTCGCCCCTCCACTTT.